The rows below give T cell receptor beta chains drawn from one sample of a study of blood T cell repertoires in COVID-19. Method: immunoSEQ multiplex PCR; TCRdb's copy keeps in-frame clones and lacks some. The data show some 130,000 clones, 70% to 85% seen once. Sequencing used peripheral blood. The receptor set was obtained from a woman of 80 years or more with acute or convalescent COVID-19. CDR3s include the opening cysteine and the closing phenylalanine or tryptophan. D genes are given only for firm matches. Not every row has a clone size; where given, it reads once, few, many or a size class.

clone size | D gene | J gene | V gene | CDR3 protein | CDR3 DNA
- | - | TRBJ1-2 | TRBV5-1 | CASSFDGPGGYTF | TGCGCCAGCAGCTTCGACGGGCCGGGGGGCTACACCTTC
once | - | TRBJ1-5 | TRBV30 | CAWSPRGSQPQHF | TGTGCCTGGAGTCCCAGGGGAAGTCAGCCCCAGCATTTT
- | TRBD1 | TRBJ1-6 | TRBV7-9 | CASSRSQGAQNSPLHF | TGTGCCAGCAGCCGATCTCAGGGGGCGCAGAATTCACCCCTCCACTTT
- | - | TRBJ2-3 | TRBV5-1 | CASSTGEVPTDTQYF | TGCGCCAGCAGCACGGGGGAGGTCCCCACAGATACGCAGTATTTT
- | - | TRBJ1-1 | TRBV5-6 | CASSLASNTEAFF | TGTGCCAGCAGCTTGGCCTCGAACACTGAAGCTTTCTTT
- | TRBD2 | TRBJ2-2 | TRBV7-2 | CASSLTGTRAGELFF | TGTGCCAGCAGCTTAACGGGGACTAGGGCCGGGGAGCTGTTTTTT
- | TRBD1 | TRBJ2-2 | TRBV2 | CASSLTGTGGGNTGELFF | TGTGCCAGCAGTCTCACCGGGACAGGGGGCGGGAACACCGGGGAGCTGTTTTTT
- | - | TRBJ2-1 | TRBV7-2 | CASSLVGASNEQFF | TGTGCCAGCAGCTTAGTGGGCGCCTCCAATGAGCAGTTCTTC
once | TRBD1 | TRBJ2-7 | TRBV5-1 | CASSLWGTGSYEQYF | TGCGCCAGCAGCTTGTGGGGGACAGGGAGCTACGAGCAGTACTTC
- | TRBD1 | TRBJ1-2 | TRBV18 | CASSPQTGYGSRGYTF | TGTGCCAGCTCACCGCAGACAGGGTACGGGTCTAGGGGCTACACCTTC
- | TRBD1 | TRBJ1-1 | TRBV29-1 | CSVEDRGLTEAFF | TGCAGCGTTGAAGACAGGGGGCTTACTGAAGCTTTCTTT
- | - | TRBJ2-7 | TRBV6-5 | CASSYGARTYEQYF | TGTGCCAGCAGTTACGGAGCTAGAACCTACGAGCAGTACTTC
- | TRBD1 | TRBJ1-2 | TRBV6-2/TRBV6-3 | CASSWSTGGYGYTF | TGTGCCAGCAGTTGGTCCACAGGGGGCTATGGCTACACCTTC
once | TRBD2 | TRBJ2-3 | TRBV7-9 | CASSLGQRVAGGIADTQYF | TGTGCCAGCAGCTTAGGACAGAGAGTAGCGGGAGGTATCGCGGATACGCAGTATTTT
- | TRBD1 | TRBJ2-2 | TRBV5-4 | CASSTQFGTGVTGELFF | TGTGCCAGCAGCACTCAATTCGGGACAGGGGTCACCGGGGAGCTGTTTTTT
- | - | TRBJ1-1 | TRBV30 | CAWSRTGIPEAFF | TGTGCCTGGAGTAGAACAGGGATACCTGAAGCTTTCTTT
- | - | TRBJ1-2 | TRBV7-9 | CASSFNNRATNYGYTF | TGTGCCAGCAGCTTTAACAACAGGGCAACTAACTATGGCTACACCTTC
- | TRBD1 | TRBJ1-2 | TRBV7-9 | CASSLVGDSLYNGYTF | TGTGCCAGCAGCTTAGTCGGGGACAGTCTGTATAATGGCTACACCTTC
- | - | TRBJ1-1 | TRBV11-2 | CASSTGGANTEAFF | TGTGCCAGCAGCACCGGGGGGGCGAACACTGAAGCTTTCTTT
- | - | TRBJ2-5 | TRBV12-5 | CASGLQETQYF | TGTGCTAGTGGACTGCAAGAGACCCAGTACTTC
few | - | TRBJ1-1 | TRBV19 | CASSIRVRTEAFF | TGTGCCAGTAGTATCCGGGTGAGGACTGAAGCTTTCTTT
- | - | TRBJ2-1 | TRBV6-2/TRBV6-3 | CASSYPGNEQFF | TGTGCCAGCAGTTACCCGGGGAATGAGCAGTTCTTC
- | - | TRBJ1-3 | TRBV7-9 | CASSSVGAGNTIYF | TGTGCCAGCAGCTCCGTCGGGGCTGGAAACACCATATATTTT
- | TRBD1 | TRBJ1-5 | TRBV5-5 | CASSGGQGGSDQPQHF | TGTGCCAGCAGCGGCGGACAGGGCGGCTCAGATCAGCCCCAGCATTTT
- | - | TRBJ2-7 | TRBV1 | CTSSQAPGQGYEQYF | TGCACCAGCAGCCAAGCACCGGGACAGGGGTACGAGCAGTACTTC
- | - | TRBJ2-2 | TRBV6-5 | CASSYSDLRGTGELFF | TGTGCCAGCAGTTACTCGGATCTAAGAGGGACCGGGGAGCTGTTTTTT
- | - | TRBJ1-1 | TRBV5-1 | CASSSTGPNTEAFF | TGCGCCAGCAGCTCCACAGGGCCCAACACTGAAGCTTTCTTT
- | TRBD2 | TRBJ2-5 | TRBV27 | CASRLAGNQETQYF | TGTGCCAGCAGGCTAGCGGGGAACCAAGAGACCCAGTACTTC
- | TRBD2 | TRBJ2-3 | TRBV5-1 | CASSLEGLAVDTQYF | TGCGCCAGCAGCTTGGAGGGACTAGCAGTAGATACGCAGTATTTT
- | TRBD1 | TRBJ2-7 | TRBV30 | CAWSVGTVSYEQYF | TGTGCCTGGAGTGTTGGGACAGTCTCCTACGAGCAGTACTTC